This T cell receptor beta chain was sequenced for a study of cytomegalovirus exposure and HLA in healthy donors. Study outcomes and limitations: It was found in a later analysis that first-cohort TCR clusters tended to co-occur in the 130 or so validation repertoires.

V was pared by 3 bases and J by 1 base, with 2 bases of the junction left unmatched. The germline gives CDR1 LNHNV, CDR2 YYDKDF (reference sequence). CDR3 length: 15 amino acids. This clone was seen only once. Its specificity is not known. Measured with immunoSEQ multiplex PCR; TCRdb has only the in-frame clones, and not every one. This table holds about 180,000 clones, about 85% found once. It was the approximately 110-subject validation cohort, separate from the roughly 700-subject first cohort, to which the donors belonged. The sequence came from a man aged 18 to 30 in good health and CMV-seropositive. The specimen was PBMCs. The rearrangement links TRBV15 to TRBJ2-5, with 10 bases identical to TRBD1. The chain's CDR3 is CATSRGQGSQETQYF. The CDR3 region has the DNA TGTGCCACCAGCAGGGGACAGGGGTCCCAAGAGACCCAGTACTTC.